This T cell receptor (beta chain) was profiled in a study of blood T cell repertoires in COVID-19. Study-level information: Sample material is recorded as cDNA or gDNA derived from T cells, B-cell-depleted T cells, or PBMCs.

In the authors' methods: Amplification of reference gene primers was used by the study to estimate nucleated cell counts. The assay was immunoSEQ multiplex PCR, and TCRdb's table has in-frame clones only and misses some. The V and J calls and clone size are taken from that table; D and trimming were inferred from the DNA. The data show tens of thousands of clones, 90% seen once. This clone has a single count. CDR3 size: 15 residues. This sequence joins TRBV1 and TRBJ2-7; the D segment call TRBD2 is taken from the table without a DNA check. TRBV1 is described as a pseudogene. This receptor was obtained from a man aged 60-69 years with active or convalescent COVID-19. Sequencing was performed on peripheral blood. The CDR3 reads CTSSRALPVAYEQYF. The CDR3 coding sequence is TGCACCAGCAGCCGAGCCCTCCCCGTGGCCTACGAGCAGTACTTC.